This record covers a single T cell receptor beta chain. As yet, its antigen is unknown. PCR involved 60 Vbeta and 13 Jbeta primers. Clones were sequenced by immunoSEQ multiplex PCR, and TCRdb holds only the in-frame ones, with some missing. Of over 150,000 clones in the sample, roughly 80% were seen once. This record comes from a study of cytomegalovirus exposure and HLA in healthy donors. Study observations and caveats: Certain indistinguishable V segments, among them TRBV6-2 and TRBV6-3, were excluded. Segments of the TCR beta V type were, in most cases, productive about 90% or about 30% of the time in an earlier analysis.

Donors consisted of healthy bone marrow donors. Trimming took off 4 bases at V and 8 bases at J, with 8 bases between the two ends. The CDR3 covers 11 residues. Germline V gene sequence: CDR1 GTSNPN, CDR2 SVGIG (reference sequence). This clonotype was sampled from a man aged 25-45 years in good health and CMV-seropositive. The source material was PBMCs. This chain uses TRBV30 with TRBJ1-4; D is possibly TRBD1 (6 bases). The CDR3 is CAWNREEKLFF. CDR3 coding DNA: TGTGCCTGGAACAGGGAGGAAAAACTGTTTTTT. Drawing the rest from reference TRBV30 and TRBJ1-4, the complete variable domain is SQTIHQWPATLVQPVGSPLSLECTVEGTSNPNLYWYRQAAGRGLQLLFYSVGIGQISSEVPQNLSASRPQDRQFILSSKKLLLSDSGFYLCAWNREEKLFFGSGTQLSVL.